These 18 T cell receptor beta chains came from one sample sequenced in a study of tumor T cells in aggressive B-cell lymphoma. The repertoire was sequenced with immunoSEQ multiplex PCR; TCRdb's copy has only in-frame clones and lacks some. The sample shows approximately 11,000 clones, 92% of them seen only once. Sequencing was performed on tumor tissue. The receptors were sampled from an adult with diffuse large B cell lymphoma.

This clone was detected once. This chain joins TRBV7-9 and TRBJ2-5; the D is unclear. V lost 1 base and J 7 bases, leaving 13 bases between the germline ends. The CDR3 sequence is 14 residues long. Germline V gives CDR1 SEHNR, CDR2 FQNEAQ (reference sequence). CDR3 DNA sequence: TGTGCCAGCAGCTTAGACAGTACCTCATGGACCCAGTACTTC. Its protein product is CASSLDSTSWTQYF.

The chain employs TRBV29-1 and TRBJ2-3; 8 nucleotides agree with TRBD2. The length of the CDR3 is 15 residues. Germline V gives CDR1 SQVTM, CDR2 ANQGSEA. The V segment lost 2 bases and the J segment 1 base; nucleotides outside the gene matches: 5. CDR3 DNA: TGCAGCGTTGAAATGCAAGCGGGGGGCACAGATACGCAGTATTTT. It encodes CSVEMQAGGTDTQYF.

This sequence joins TRBV18 and TRBJ1-2; no reliable D call. CDR1 is KGHSH, CDR2 LQKENI, per germline. The CDR3 covers 15 residues. With 1 base removed from V and 5 bases from J, the gap between germline ends came to 14 bases. The DNA of the CDR3 is TGTGCCAGCTCACCACGCGGTTATCGACGTTATGGCTACACCTTC. It codes for CASSPRGYRRYGYTF.

The rearrangement links TRBV7-2 to TRBJ2-5; the D gene is possibly TRBD2 (5 bases). V shed 6 bases and J shed 5 bases, with 19 bases lying between them. Germline CDR1 is SGHTA and CDR2 is FQGNSA. The CDR3 extends over 15 amino acids. DNA for the CDR3: TGTGCCAGCAGAGGAAGACCAAACTCGGGGGAGACCCAGTACTTC. Protein: CASRGRPNSGETQYF.

Here the CDR3 DNA reads TGCGCCAGCAGCCAAGATGAGACAGGGGGCGCGACCCAGTACTTC. It translates to CASSQDETGGATQYF. This chain links TRBV4-1 with TRBJ2-5; 10 bases agree with TRBD1. CDR3 size: 15 residues. Unmatched junction bases numbered 5, after V lost 0 bases and J lost 7 bases. Germline V lookup: CDR1 MGHRA, CDR2 YSYEKL.

The rearrangement links TRBV7-2 to TRBJ1-1; TRBD1 aligns across 7 bases. The length of the CDR3 is 15 residues. Germline CDR1 and CDR2: SGHTA and FQGNSA. Trimming took 2 bases from V and 3 from J; bases not matched to a gene: 6. CDR3 bases: TGTGCCAGCAGCTTACGACAGGGTGGCGACACTGAAGCTTTCTTT. This sequence encodes CASSLRQGGDTEAFF.

The chain carries TRBV6-5 and TRBJ1-6, with D tentatively TRBD1 (5 bases). Germline CDR1 reads MNHEY; CDR2 reads SVGAGI. With 5 bases removed from V and 15 bases from J, the gap between germline ends came to 11 bases. CDR3 length: 11 amino acids. The CDR3 DNA reads TGTGCCAGCAGTACCGGACAACTCCTCCACTTT. Residues: CASSTGQLLHF.

The chain couples TRBV10-3 to TRBJ2-3; 10 nucleotides match TRBD1. This CDR3 is 15 amino acids long. CDR1 and CDR2 (germline): ENHRY, SYGVKD. With 8 bases clipped from V and 2 bases from J, the junction kept 7 bases outside the gene matches. The CDR3 protein is CAIGGQGTTTDTQYF. The DNA of the CDR3 is TGTGCCATCGGGGGACAGGGGACAACCACAGATACGCAGTATTTT.

This clone has only a few counts. V gene TRBV7-9 combines with J gene TRBJ2-7; 8 nucleotides align to TRBD1. V shed 5 bases and J 3 bases; nucleotides not matched to a gene: 9. The CDR3 covers 15 residues. CDR1 is SEHNR, CDR2 FQNEAQ, per germline (reference sequence). DNA of the CDR3: TGTGCCAGCAGCATACAAAGACAGGGGCTCTACGAGCAGTACTTC. Protein product: CASSIQRQGLYEQYF.

About this clone: One junction end disagrees with the germline gene, perhaps due to a read error. V and J are TRBV30 and TRBJ1-1; 7 positions agree with TRBD1. The CDR3 is 14 residues long. The V gene's germline CDR1 is GTSNPN and CDR2 SVGIG (reference sequence). Here the CDR3 DNA reads TGTGCTTGGAGCGCCGACAGGGTCCGCACTGAAGCTTTCTTT. This gives the protein CAWSADRVRTEAFF.

J is TRBJ2-7 and V is TRBV6-5, with D possibly matching TRBD1 (6 bases). This CDR3 comprises 10 residues. CDR1 MNHEY and CDR2 SVGAGI come from the germline V gene. Trimming removed 8 bases at V and 4 bases at J, with 6 bases between. The CDR3 protein is CASGQYEQYF. The CDR3 DNA follows: TGTGCCAGCGGACAGTACGAGCAGTACTTC.

The chain combines TRBV19 with TRBJ1-2; no clear D. CDR1 is LNHDA, CDR2 SQIVND, per germline (reference sequence). The CDR3 length is 14 residues. Trimming stripped 3 bases from V and 3 bases from J, with 11 bases between. CDR3: CASSMTSADYGYTF. Written as DNA, the CDR3 is TGTGCCAGTAGTATGACTTCCGCAGACTATGGCTACACCTTC. The full variable domain, its missing parts supplied by reference TRBV19 and TRBJ1-2, is DGGITQSPKYLFRKEGQNVTLSCEQNLNHDAMYWYRQDPGQGLRLIYYSQIVNDFQKGDIAEGYSVSREKKESFPLTVTSAQKNPTAFYLCASSMTSADYGYTFGSGTRLTVV.

This chain connects TRBV2 to TRBJ2-5; possibly TRBD1 for D (6 bases). The DNA end lines up better with TRBJ2-7; the J call may be wrong. CDR3 length equals 14 residues. Germline-derived CDR1 and CDR2 are SNHLY and FYNNEI. The CDR3 sequence: CASSEGRGPYEQYF. Here the CDR3 DNA reads TGTGCCAGCAGTGAGGGCAGGGGCCCCTACGAGCAGTACTTC.

The gene calls are TRBV6-5 and TRBJ1-4; no firm D call. V was cut by 6 bases and J by 0 bases, with 5 bases left in between. The CDR3 runs 13 residues. Germline CDR1 reads MNHEY; CDR2 reads SVGAGI. CDR3 amino acids: CASRRATNEKLFF. CDR3 nucleotides: TGTGCCAGCAGACGGGCAACTAATGAAAAACTGTTTTTT.

This chain links TRBV13 with TRBJ2-7; tentative D call: TRBD2 (6 bases). Germline V gene sequence: CDR1 PRHDT, CDR2 FYEKMQ (reference sequence). V gave up 5 bases and J gave up 0 bases, with 11 bases separating them. CDR3 length equals 14 residues. CDR3: CASSLRGGSYEQYF. Written as DNA, the CDR3 is TGTGCCAGCAGCCTACGGGGAGGCTCCTACGAGCAGTACTTC.

CDR3 in amino acids: CASSLGTSGSQDTQYF. The DNA for the CDR3 is TGTGCCAGCAGCTTAGGGACTAGCGGGAGCCAAGATACGCAGTATTTT. The rearrangement joins TRBV5-4 to TRBJ2-3; 14 nucleotides agree with TRBD2. The CDR3 spans 16 residues. Germline CDR1 and CDR2: SGHNT and YYREEE (reference sequence). The V and J ends lost 2 bases and 5 bases, in that order; junction bases with no gene match: 4.

Only one count was recorded for this clone. The chain is built from TRBV2 and TRBJ2-2, with D maybe TRBD1 (6 bases). From germline, CDR1 is SNHLY and CDR2 FYNNEI. Trimming removed 5 bases from V and 6 bases from J, with 10 bases in between. The CDR3 extends over 13 amino acids. The CDR3 DNA reads as TGTGCCAGCAGTACACAGGGTCCCGGGGAGCTGTTTTTT. Its protein product is CASSTQGPGELFF.

The chain employs TRBV6-1 and TRBJ2-7; 10 positions agree with TRBD1. This CDR3 spans 14 amino acids. Germline V gene sequence: CDR1 MNHNS, CDR2 SASEGT. Germline trimming cut 8 bases from V and 2 bases from J; bases unmatched to any gene: 6. The CDR3 DNA follows: TGTGCCAGCGGGTGGACAGGGGGTCCCTACGAGCAGTACTTC. It encodes CASGWTGGPYEQYF.